Presented here are 12 T cell receptor beta chains from one specimen sequenced in a study of blood T cell repertoires in COVID-19. Measured with immunoSEQ multiplex PCR; TCRdb has only the in-frame clones, and not every one. The sample records approximately 89,000 clones, 75% to 85% being singletons. Specimen: peripheral blood. These receptors were collected from an older man with acute or convalescent COVID-19.

This clone was recorded only once. The rearrangement joins TRBV6-6 to TRBJ1-1; D is uncertain. Germline CDR1 reads MNHNY; CDR2 reads SVGAGI (reference sequence). V dropped 2 bases and J dropped 4 bases, with 14 bases sitting between them. CDR3 length: 15 amino acids. The CDR3 DNA sequence: TGTGCCAGCAGTTACCTGGCCGAACGCAGCACTGAAGCTTTCTTT. The encoded protein is CASSYLAERSTEAFF.

The chain is built from TRBV11-2 and TRBJ2-1, with 7 positions matching TRBD1. The CDR3 consists of 15 residues. Germline CDR1 is SGHAT and CDR2 is FQNNGV. The V and J ends lost 4 bases and 8 bases, in that order; junction bases with no gene match: 11. In DNA, the CDR3 is TGTGCCAGCAGCTCAATCAGGGGGAGCAACGATGAGCAGTTCTTC. It specifies CASSSIRGSNDEQFF.

J is TRBJ2-7 and V is TRBV5-6, with TRBD2 identical over 14 bases. The CDR3 consists of 15 residues. Germline-derived CDR1 and CDR2 are SGHDT and YYEEEE. The V and J ends lost 3 bases and 7 bases, in that order; junction bases with no gene match: 6. This CDR3 is CASSSGLAGAGEQYF. CDR3 coding DNA: TGTGCCAGCAGCTCGGGACTAGCGGGAGCCGGAGAGCAGTACTTC.

This sequence joins TRBV7-8 and TRBJ1-1; tentative D call: TRBD1 (5 bases). CDR1 is SGHVS and CDR2 is FQNEAQ in the germline V gene. Trimming pared 2 bases from V and 5 bases from J, leaving 18 bases between. This CDR3 has 16 residues. The DNA for the CDR3 is TGTGCCAGCAGCTTATTGATCGGGGCGGGAAGTACTGAAGCTTTCTTT. It specifies CASSLLIGAGSTEAFF.

This chain uses TRBV7-3 with TRBJ2-1, with 11 bases lining up with TRBD2. The trim removed 5 bases at V and 8 bases at J, leaving 11 bases unmatched. CDR1 is SGHTA and CDR2 is FQGTGA in the germline V gene. There are 16 residues in the CDR3. In nucleotides, the CDR3 is TGTGCCAGCAGCCCGTCACTAGCGGGAGCGGGGTATGAGCAGTTCTTC. Protein sequence: CASSPSLAGAGYEQFF.

The rearrangement links TRBV5-1 to TRBJ1-6, with D unresolved. V lost 0 bases to trimming and J lost 4 bases, with 11 bases between them. This CDR3 comprises 16 residues. Germline lookup yields CDR1 SGHRS and CDR2 YFSETQ. For the CDR3, the DNA is TGCGCCAGCAGCTTGGGAGTCTCCTCATATAATTCACCCCTCCACTTT. It yields the protein CASSLGVSSYNSPLHF.

In DNA, the CDR3 is TGTGCCAGCAGAATTAGCGGCGCGAACACCGGGGAGCTGTTTTTT. Protein: CASRISGANTGELFF. The chain couples TRBV6-5 to TRBJ2-2; TRBD2 is a possible D gene (6 bases). The CDR3 contains 15 residues. Per germline, CDR1 MNHEY and CDR2 SVGAGI. V lost 6 bases to trimming and J lost 0 bases, with 11 bases between them.

CDR3 sequence (DNA): TGTGCCAGCAGTTACTCCACTAGCGGCCTCAATGAGCAGTTCTTC. This codes for CASSYSTSGLNEQFF. This chain connects TRBV6-5 to TRBJ2-1, with 8 bases aligning to TRBD2. The CDR3 length is 15 residues. Germline V CDR1 and CDR2: MNHEY, SVGAGI. Trimming removed 0 bases from V and 6 bases from J; junction bases left unmatched: 4.

CDR3 region: CASSRGTGQPQHF. CDR3 nucleotide sequence: TGTGCCAGCAGCAGGGGGACGGGACAGCCCCAGCATTTT. The V gene is TRBV7-2, the J gene TRBJ1-5; possible D gene TRBD1, 6 bases. Trimming took 5 bases from V and 7 from J, leaving 12 bases between them. Germline V lookup: CDR1 SGHTA, CDR2 FQGNSA. This CDR3 is built from 13 residues.

V is TRBV6-5 and J is TRBJ2-7; tentative D call: TRBD2 (6 bases). There are 15 residues in the CDR3. Germline V gene data show CDR1 as MNHEY and CDR2 as SVGAGI. Trimming took off 0 bases at V and 2 bases at J, with 11 bases between the two ends. As DNA, the CDR3 is TGTGCCAGCAGTTACTCCTCTAGCGTTACCTACGAGCAGTACTTC. Translating gives CASSYSSSVTYEQYF.

The chain employs TRBV30 and TRBJ2-3, with D perhaps TRBD2 (5 bases). V was pared by 2 bases and J by 5 bases, with 14 bases between. The germline V gene has CDR1 GTSNPN and CDR2 SVGIG (reference sequence). CDR3 length: 14 residues. CDR3 in amino acids: CAWSPGLGEDTQYF. The CDR3 coding sequence is TGTGCCTGGAGTCCGGGGTTGGGAGAAGATACGCAGTATTTT.

The chain carries TRBV18 and TRBJ2-1; 11 nucleotides match TRBD2. CDR1 is KGHSH, CDR2 LQKENI, per germline. V trimming: 6 bases; J trimming: 0 bases; junction bases outside the gene matches: 10. The CDR3 is 18 residues long. Written as DNA, the CDR3 is TGTGCCAGCTCGCCGACTAGCGGGGTCGGTAGCTCCTACAATGAGCAGTTCTTC. Its translation: CASSPTSGVGSSYNEQFF.